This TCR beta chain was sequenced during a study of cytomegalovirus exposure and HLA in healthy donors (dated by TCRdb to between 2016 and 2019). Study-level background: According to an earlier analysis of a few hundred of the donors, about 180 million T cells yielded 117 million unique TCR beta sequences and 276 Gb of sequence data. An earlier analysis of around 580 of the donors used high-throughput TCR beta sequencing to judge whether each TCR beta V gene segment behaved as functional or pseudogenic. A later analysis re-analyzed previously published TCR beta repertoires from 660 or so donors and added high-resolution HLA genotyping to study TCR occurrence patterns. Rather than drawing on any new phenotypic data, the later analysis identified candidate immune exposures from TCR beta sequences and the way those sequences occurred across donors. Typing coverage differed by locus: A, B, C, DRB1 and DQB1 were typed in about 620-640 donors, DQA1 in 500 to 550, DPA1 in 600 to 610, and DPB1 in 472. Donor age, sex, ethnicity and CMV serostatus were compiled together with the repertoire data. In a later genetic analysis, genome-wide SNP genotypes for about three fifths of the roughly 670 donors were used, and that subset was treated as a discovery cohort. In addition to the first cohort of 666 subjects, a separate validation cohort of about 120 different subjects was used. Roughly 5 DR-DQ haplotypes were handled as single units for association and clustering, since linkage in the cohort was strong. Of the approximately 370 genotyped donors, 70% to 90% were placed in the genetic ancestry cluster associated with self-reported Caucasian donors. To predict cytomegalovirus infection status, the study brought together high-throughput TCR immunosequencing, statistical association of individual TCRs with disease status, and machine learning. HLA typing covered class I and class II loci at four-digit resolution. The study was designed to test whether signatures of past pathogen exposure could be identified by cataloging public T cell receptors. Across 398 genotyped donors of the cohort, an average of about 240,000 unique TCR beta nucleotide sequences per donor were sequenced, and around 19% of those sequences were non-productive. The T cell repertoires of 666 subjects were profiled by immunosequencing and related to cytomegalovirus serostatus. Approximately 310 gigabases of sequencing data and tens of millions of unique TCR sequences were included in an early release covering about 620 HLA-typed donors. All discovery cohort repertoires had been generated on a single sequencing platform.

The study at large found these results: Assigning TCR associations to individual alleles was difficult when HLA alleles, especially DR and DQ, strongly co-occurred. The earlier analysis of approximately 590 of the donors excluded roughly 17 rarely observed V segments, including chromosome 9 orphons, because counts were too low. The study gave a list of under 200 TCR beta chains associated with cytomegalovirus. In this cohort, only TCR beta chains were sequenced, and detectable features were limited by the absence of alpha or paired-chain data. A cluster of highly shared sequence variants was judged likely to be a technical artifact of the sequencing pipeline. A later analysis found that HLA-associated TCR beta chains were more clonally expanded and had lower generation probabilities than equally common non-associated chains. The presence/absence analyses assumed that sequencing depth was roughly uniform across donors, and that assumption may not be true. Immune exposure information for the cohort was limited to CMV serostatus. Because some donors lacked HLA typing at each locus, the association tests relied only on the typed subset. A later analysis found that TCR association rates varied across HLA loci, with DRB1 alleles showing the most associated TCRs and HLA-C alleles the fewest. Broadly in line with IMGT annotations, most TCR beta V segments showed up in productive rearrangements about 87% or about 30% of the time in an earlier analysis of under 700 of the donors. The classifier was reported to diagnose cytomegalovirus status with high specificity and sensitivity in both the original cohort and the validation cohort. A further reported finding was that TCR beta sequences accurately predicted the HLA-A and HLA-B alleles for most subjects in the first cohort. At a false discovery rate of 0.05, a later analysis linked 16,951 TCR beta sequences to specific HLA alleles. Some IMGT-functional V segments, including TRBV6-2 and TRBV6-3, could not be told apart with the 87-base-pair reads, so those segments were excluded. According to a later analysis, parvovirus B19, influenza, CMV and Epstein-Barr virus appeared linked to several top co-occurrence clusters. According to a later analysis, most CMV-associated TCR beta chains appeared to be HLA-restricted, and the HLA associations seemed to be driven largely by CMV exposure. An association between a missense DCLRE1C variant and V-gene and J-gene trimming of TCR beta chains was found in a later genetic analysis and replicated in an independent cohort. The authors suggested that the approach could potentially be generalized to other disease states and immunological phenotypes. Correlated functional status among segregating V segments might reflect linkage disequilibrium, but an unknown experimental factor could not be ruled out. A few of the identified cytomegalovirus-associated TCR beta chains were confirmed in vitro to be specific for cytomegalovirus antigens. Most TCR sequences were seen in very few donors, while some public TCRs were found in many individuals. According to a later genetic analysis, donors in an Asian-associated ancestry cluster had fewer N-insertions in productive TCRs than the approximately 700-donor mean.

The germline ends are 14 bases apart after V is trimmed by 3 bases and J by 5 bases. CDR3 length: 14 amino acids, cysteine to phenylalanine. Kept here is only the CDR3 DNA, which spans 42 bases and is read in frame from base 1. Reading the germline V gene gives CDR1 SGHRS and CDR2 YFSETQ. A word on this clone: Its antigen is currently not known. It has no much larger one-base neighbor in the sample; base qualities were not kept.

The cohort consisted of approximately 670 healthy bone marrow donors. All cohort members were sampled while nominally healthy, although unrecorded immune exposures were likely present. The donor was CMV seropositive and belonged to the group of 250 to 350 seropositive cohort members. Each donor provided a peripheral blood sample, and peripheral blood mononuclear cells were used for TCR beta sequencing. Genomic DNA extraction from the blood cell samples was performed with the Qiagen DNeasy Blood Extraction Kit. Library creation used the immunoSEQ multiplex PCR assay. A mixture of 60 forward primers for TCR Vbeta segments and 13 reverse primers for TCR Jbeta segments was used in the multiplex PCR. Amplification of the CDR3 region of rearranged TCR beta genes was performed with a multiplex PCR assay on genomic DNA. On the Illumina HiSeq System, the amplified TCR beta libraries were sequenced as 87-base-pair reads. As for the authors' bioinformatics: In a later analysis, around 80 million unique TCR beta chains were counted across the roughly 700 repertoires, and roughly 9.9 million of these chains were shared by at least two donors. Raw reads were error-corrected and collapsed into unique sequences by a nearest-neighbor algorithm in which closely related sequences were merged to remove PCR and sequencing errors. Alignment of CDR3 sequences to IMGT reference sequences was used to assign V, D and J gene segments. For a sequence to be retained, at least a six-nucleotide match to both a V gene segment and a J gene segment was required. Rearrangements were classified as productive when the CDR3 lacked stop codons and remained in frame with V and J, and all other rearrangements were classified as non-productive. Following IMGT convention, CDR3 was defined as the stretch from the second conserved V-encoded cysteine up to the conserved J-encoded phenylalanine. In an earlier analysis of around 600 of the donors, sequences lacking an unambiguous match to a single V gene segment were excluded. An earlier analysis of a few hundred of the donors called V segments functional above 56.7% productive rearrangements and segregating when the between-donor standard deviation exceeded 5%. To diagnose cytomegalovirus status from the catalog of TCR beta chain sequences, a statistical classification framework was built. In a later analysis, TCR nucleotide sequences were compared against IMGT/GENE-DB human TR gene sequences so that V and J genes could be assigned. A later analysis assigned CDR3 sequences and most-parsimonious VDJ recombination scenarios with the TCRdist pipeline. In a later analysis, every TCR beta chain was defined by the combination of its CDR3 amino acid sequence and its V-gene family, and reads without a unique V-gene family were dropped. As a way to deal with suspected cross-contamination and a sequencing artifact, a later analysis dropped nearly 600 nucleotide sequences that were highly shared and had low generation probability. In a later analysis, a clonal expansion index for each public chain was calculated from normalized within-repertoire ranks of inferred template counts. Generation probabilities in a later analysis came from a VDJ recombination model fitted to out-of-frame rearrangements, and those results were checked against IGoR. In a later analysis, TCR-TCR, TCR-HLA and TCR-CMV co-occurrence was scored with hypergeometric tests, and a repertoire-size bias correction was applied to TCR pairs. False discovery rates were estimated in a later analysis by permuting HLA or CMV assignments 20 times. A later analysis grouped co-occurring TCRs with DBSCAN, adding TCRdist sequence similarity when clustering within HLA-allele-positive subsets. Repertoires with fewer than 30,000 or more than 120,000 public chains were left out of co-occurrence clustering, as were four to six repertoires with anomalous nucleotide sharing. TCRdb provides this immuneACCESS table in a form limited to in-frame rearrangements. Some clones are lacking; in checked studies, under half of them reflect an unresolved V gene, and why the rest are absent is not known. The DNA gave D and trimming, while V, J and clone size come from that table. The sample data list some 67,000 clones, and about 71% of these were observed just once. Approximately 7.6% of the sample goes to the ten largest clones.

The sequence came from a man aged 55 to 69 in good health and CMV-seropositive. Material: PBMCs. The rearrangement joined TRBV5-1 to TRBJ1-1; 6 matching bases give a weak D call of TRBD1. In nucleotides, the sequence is TGCGCCAGCAGCTCTGGTGCAGGGGAAACTGAAGCTTTCTTT. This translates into CASSSGAGETEAFF.